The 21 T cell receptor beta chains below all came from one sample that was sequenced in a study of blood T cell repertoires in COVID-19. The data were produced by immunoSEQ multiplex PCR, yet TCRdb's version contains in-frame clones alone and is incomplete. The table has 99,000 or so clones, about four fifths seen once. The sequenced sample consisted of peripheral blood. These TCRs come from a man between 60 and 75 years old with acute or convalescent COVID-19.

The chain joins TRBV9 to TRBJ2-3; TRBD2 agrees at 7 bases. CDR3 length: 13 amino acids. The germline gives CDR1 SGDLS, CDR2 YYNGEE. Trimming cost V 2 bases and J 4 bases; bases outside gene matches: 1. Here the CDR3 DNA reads TGTGCCAGCAGCGTTCTAGCGGCAGATACGCAGTATTTT. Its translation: CASSVLAADTQYF.

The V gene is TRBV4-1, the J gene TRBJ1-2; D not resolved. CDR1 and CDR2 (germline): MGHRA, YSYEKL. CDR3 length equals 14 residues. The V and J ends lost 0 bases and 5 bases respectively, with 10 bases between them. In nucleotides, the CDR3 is TGCGCCAGCAGCCAAGATGGGGAGAGATATGGCTACACCTTC. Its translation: CASSQDGERYGYTF.

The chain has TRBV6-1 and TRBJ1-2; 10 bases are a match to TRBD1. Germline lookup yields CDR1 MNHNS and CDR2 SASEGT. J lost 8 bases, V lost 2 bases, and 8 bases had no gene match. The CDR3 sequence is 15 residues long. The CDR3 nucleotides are TGTGCCAGCAGTGAAAACGTCAGGGACAGGGGCGGCTACACCTTC. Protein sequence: CASSENVRDRGGYTF.

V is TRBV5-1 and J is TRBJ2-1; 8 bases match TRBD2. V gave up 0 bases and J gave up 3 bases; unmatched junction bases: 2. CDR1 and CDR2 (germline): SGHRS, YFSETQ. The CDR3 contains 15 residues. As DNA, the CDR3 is TGCGCCAGCAGCTTGGAACTAGCGGACTACAATGAGCAGTTCTTC. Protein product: CASSLELADYNEQFF.

CDR3 in amino acids: CASTGLASTDTQYF. CDR3 DNA sequence: TGTGCCAGCACGGGACTAGCTAGCACAGATACGCAGTATTTT. The rearrangement links TRBV28 to TRBJ2-3; the match to TRBD2 covers 9 bases. Germline V gene lookup returns CDR1 MDHEN and CDR2 SYDVKM. This CDR3 has 14 amino acids. Germline trimming cut 7 bases from V and 0 bases from J; bases unmatched to any gene: 2.

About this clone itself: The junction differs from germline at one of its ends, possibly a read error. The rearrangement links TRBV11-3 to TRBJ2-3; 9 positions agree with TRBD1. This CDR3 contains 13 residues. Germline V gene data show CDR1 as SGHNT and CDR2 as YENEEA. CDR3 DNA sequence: TGTGCCAGCAGCTTAGAGGACAGGGGTCGGCGGGTTTTT. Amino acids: CASSLEDRGRRVF.

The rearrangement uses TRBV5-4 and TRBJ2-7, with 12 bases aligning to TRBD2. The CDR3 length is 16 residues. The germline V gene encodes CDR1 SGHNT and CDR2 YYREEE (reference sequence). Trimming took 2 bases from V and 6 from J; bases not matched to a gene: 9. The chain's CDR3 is CASSFGASGRAGEQYV. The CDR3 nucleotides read TGTGCCAGCAGCTTTGGTGCTAGCGGGAGGGCCGGCGAGCAGTACGTC.

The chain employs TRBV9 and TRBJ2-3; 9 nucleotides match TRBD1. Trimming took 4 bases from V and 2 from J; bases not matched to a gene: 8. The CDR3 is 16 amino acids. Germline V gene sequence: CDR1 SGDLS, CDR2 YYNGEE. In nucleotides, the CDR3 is TGTGCCAGCAGCTCGCGGACAGGGGAGAACACAGATACGCAGTATTTT. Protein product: CASSSRTGENTDTQYF.

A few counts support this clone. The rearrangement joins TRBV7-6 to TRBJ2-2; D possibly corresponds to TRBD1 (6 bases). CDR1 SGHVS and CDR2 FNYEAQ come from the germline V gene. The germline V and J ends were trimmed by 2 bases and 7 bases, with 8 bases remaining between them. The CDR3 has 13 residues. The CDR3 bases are TGTGCCAGCAGCTTAAGGGGGATCGGGGAGCTGTTTTTT. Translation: CASSLRGIGELFF.

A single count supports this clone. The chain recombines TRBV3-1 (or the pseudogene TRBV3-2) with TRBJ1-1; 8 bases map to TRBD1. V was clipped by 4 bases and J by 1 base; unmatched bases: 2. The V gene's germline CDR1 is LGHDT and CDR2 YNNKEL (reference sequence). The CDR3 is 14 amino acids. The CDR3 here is CASSRDRGNTEAFF. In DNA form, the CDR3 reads TGTGCCAGCAGCCGAGACAGGGGGAACACTGAAGCTTTCTTT.

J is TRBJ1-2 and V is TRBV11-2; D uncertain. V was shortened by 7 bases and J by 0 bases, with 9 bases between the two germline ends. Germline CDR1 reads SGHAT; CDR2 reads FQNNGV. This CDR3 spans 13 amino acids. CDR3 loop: CASNTGTNYGYTF. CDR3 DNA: TGTGCCAGCAACACCGGGACTAACTATGGCTACACCTTC.

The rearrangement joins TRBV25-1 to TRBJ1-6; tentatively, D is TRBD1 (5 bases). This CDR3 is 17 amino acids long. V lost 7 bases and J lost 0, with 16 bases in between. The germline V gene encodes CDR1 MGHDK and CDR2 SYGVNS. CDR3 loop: CASKPRGGSSYNSPLHF. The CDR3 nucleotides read TGTGCCAGCAAACCCCGCGGGGGTTCCTCCTATAATTCACCCCTCCACTTT. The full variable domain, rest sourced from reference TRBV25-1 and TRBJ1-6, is EADIYQTPRYLVIGTGKKITLECSQTMGHDKMYWYQQDPGMELHLIHYSYGVNSTEKGDLSSESTVSRIRTEHFPLTLESARPSHTSQYLCASKPRGGSSYNSPLHFGNGTRLTVT.

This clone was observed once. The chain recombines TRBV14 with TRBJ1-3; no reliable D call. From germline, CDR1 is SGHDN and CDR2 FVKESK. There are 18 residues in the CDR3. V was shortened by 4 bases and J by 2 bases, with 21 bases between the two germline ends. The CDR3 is CASSPWRPGLSTGNTIYF. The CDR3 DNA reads TGTGCCAGCAGCCCCTGGCGTCCGGGTTTATCAACTGGAAACACCATATATTTT. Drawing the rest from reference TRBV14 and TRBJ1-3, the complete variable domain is EAGVTQFPSHSVIEKGQTVTLRCDPISGHDNLYWYRRVMGKEIKFLLHFVKESKQDESGMPNNRFLAERTGGTYSTLKVQPAELEDSGVYFCASSPWRPGLSTGNTIYFGEGSWLTVV.

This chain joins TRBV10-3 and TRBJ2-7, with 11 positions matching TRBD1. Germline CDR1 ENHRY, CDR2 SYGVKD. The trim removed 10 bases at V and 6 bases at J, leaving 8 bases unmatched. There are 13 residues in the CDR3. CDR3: CANGQGAPGEQYF. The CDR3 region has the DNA TGTGCCAACGGACAGGGGGCGCCGGGCGAGCAGTACTTC.

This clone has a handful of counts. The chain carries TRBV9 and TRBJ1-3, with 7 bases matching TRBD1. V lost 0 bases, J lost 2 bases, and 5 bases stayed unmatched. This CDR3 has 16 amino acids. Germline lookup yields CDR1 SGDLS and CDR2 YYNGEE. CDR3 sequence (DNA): TGTGCCAGCAGCGTAGTTTCGACAGGGACTGGAAACACCATATATTTT. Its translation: CASSVVSTGTGNTIYF.

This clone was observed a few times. The CDR3 bases are TGTGCCAGCAGGGTTGAACAGGACGGCTACACCTTC. It specifies CASRVEQDGYTF. The chain has TRBV28 and TRBJ1-2, with D possibly being TRBD1 (5 bases). Trimming shortened V by 6 bases and J by 8 bases, and 13 bases separated the two germline ends. The CDR3 runs to 12 residues. CDR1 MDHEN and CDR2 SYDVKM come from the germline V gene.

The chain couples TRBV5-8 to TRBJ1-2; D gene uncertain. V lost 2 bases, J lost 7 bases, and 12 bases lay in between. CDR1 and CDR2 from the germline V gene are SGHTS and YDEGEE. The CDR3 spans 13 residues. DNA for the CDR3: TGTGCCAGCAGCTTTTCTAGGTTCCCTGGCTACACCTTC. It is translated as CASSFSRFPGYTF.

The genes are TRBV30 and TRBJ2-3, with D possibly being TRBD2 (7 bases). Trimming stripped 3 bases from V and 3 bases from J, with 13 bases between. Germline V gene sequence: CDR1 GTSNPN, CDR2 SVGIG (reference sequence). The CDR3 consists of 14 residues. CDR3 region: CAWSRRGGTDTQYF. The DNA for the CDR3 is TGTGCCTGGAGCCGGAGGGGGGGGACAGATACGCAGTATTTT.

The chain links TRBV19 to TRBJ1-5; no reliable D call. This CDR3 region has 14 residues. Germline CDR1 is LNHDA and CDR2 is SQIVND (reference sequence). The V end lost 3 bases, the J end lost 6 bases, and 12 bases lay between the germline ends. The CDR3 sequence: CASSIFRAGQPQHF. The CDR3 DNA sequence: TGTGCCAGTAGTATTTTTCGAGCAGGTCAGCCCCAGCATTTT.

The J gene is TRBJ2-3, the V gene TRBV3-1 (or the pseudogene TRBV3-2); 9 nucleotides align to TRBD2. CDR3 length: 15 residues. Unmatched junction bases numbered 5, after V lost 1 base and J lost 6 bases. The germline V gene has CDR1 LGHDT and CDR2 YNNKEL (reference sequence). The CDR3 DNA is TGTGCCAGCAGCCAAGGGGCAGCGGGAGGCGATACGCAGTATTTT. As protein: CASSQGAAGGDTQYF.

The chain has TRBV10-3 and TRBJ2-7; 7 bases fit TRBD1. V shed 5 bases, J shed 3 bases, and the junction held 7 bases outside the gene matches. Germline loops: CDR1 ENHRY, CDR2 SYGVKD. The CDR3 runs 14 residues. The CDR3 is CAISLGTDVYEQYF. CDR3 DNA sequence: TGTGCCATCAGTTTAGGGACAGACGTCTACGAGCAGTACTTC.